This T cell receptor (beta chain) was retrieved from a study of cytomegalovirus exposure and HLA in healthy donors. Vbeta (60) and Jbeta (13) primers were used in the PCR. Generated by immunoSEQ multiplex PCR, the TCRdb table keeps only in-frame clones and is missing some. The table lists some 150,000 clones, under 90% of them singletons, with about 2.5% in the top ten. CDR3 length equals 14 residues. The ends were cut back, 6 bases at V and 5 bases at J, with 11 bases in the middle. CDR1 and CDR2 (germline): MNHEY, SMNVEV (reference sequence). Study observations and caveats: The classifier reportedly diagnosed cytomegalovirus status with high sensitivity and specificity. In presence/absence analyses, roughly uniform sequencing depth across donors was assumed. Versus the approximately 700-donor mean, an Asian-associated ancestry cluster reportedly showed fewer N-insertions in a later analysis. Previous analysis showed most TCR beta V segments were productive about 87% or about 30% of the time.

As for this clone: Antigen unknown.

Sequenced sample: PBMCs. This chain joins TRBV27 and TRBJ1-6; TRBD1 might be the D (5 bases). The sequence came from a boy aged 2 to 10 in good health and CMV-seronegative. CDR3 in DNA: TGTGCCAGCAGCAAGCCGGACAATAATTCACCCCTCCACTTT. It encodes CASSKPDNNSPLHF.